Listed below are T cell receptor beta chains from one sample, sequenced in a study of T cell responses to AZD1222 COVID-19 vaccine. Sequencing used immunoSEQ multiplex PCR; TCRdb keeps in-frame clones, though not all of them. Of roughly 120,000 clones in the sample, approximately 84% were seen once. This material consisted of peripheral blood, taken on day 0 of AZD1222 vaccination. These receptors were taken from an adult in good health. Each CDR3 is given with its conserved first and last residue. Fields, in order: D gene, V gene, CDR3 protein. A D gene is named only where the DNA matches it firmly.

-,TRBV5-7,CASSVRDRPPGAYEQYF
-,TRBV5-1,CASSPRRVLAKNIQYF
TRBD2,TRBV7-8,CASSLGLAAYEQYF
TRBD1,TRBV7-2,CASSRGQGGEEAFF
-,TRBV5-6,CASFLAGQISGNTIYF
TRBD2,TRBV6-5,CASSYASGRLYEQYF
-,TRBV18,CASSQARNTEAFF
-,TRBV7-9,CASSLPGADTQYF
TRBD2,TRBV5-6,CASSSGLAGNEQFF
TRBD1,TRBV10-3,CAISGGQDPTNEKLFF
TRBD2,TRBV7-3,CASSWTGTTEQFF
-,TRBV6-5,CASSYSNGLGNEQFF
-,TRBV27,CASSLNSGNTIYF
-,TRBV11-1,CASSDRASYNEQFF
TRBD2,TRBV7-2,CASSLEAGGPYEQYF
-,TRBV29-1,CSVEARDTQYF
TRBD1,TRBV4-2,CASSQDDRGSYNSPLHF
TRBD1,TRBV11-2,CASSLEQGWGYTF
-,TRBV18,CASSPQGGSNYGYTF
-,TRBV11-2,CASSLGGSSYEQYF
-,TRBV29-1,CSGSPGLETQYF
-,TRBV29-1,CSVGEFSQPQHF
-,TRBV6-5,CASSQTGGRGYTF
TRBD1,TRBV9,CASSRPNRGNYGYTF
-,TRBV19,CASRGDEGDREELFF
-,TRBV7-9,CASSLAGELNGYTF
-,TRBV6-6,CASISSTSEAFF
-,TRBV7-2,CASSQPGLPMGEQYF
-,TRBV5-1,CASSLGPGSEKLFF
-,TRBV7-8,CASSFGPVSNQPQHF
TRBD1,TRBV6-5,CASSYTGQGAAYEQYF
-,TRBV25-1,CASSAASYNEQFF
-,TRBV10-3,CAISDGGAHTQYF
TRBD2,TRBV7-2,CASSPPGLAGGPGYNEQFF
-,TRBV5-1,CASSLGGRSYNEQFF
-,TRBV7-8,CASSARRPPNTDTQYF
-,TRBV11-2,CASGNRQETQYF
-,TRBV7-2,CASSLADFQPQHF
-,TRBV2,CASSGPNGNQPQHF
-,TRBV7-9,CASSPTGNTEAFF
-,TRBV5-1,CASSPAEIGGGSYNEQFF
TRBD1,TRBV5-1,CASSRRDRINTEAFF
TRBD2,TRBV7-9,CASSPSGPGTVINEQFF
TRBD1,TRBV3-1/TRBV3-2,CASSLRDRPNTEAFF
-,TRBV11-3,CASSPQRGEQYF
TRBD2,TRBV9,CASSVSTSGASNQETQYF
-,TRBV7-9,CASSLWTADEQYF
TRBD1,TRBV7-8,CASSHRDRVLDTQYF
TRBD1,TRBV10-3,CAIRTGTGVLNEQFF
TRBD1,TRBV2,CASSQGGNGYTF
TRBD1,TRBV5-4,CASSSRTGSNQPQHF
TRBD2,TRBV25-1,CASGSMGAGGRETQYF